The next 22 T cell receptor beta chains were all read from a single sample in a study of T cell clonality in common variable immunodeficiency (dated by TCRdb to 2013 to 2016). The library was generated by the immunoSEQ multiplex PCR assay. TCRdb limited this immuneACCESS table to in-frame rearrangements with V and J called. A share of clones is missing; checked studies link under half to unresolved V genes, and the rest is unexplained. The table for this sample lists about 52,000 clones, none of them counted only once. The ten largest clones capture about 1.8% of the sample. Sequences were obtained from peripheral blood mononuclear cells. Receptors were obtained from a person aged 18 to 75 in good health.

This clone was counted many times. A junction end diverges from the germline sequence, so it may reflect a read error. The read comes to an end 3 residues before the CDR3 does, leaving the germline J gene to fill in the end. The chain combines TRBV4-2 with TRBJ1-4; TRBD1 aligns across 9 bases. The germline V gene has CDR1 LGHNA and CDR2 YNFKEQ. The CDR3 sequence is 18 residues long. The CDR3 DNA, read in part, is TGCGCCAGCAGCCAACGCCCGGGACAGGGCTCTGGGGCCAACGTA. As protein: CASSQRPGQGSGANV. The whole CDR3 reads CASSQRPGQGSGANVLFF.

About this clone itself: From the germline J gene comes the end of the CDR3, since the read stops 3 residues before it. The rearrangement joins TRBV20-1 to TRBJ2-7; 9 bases agree with TRBD2. The CDR3 extends over 14 amino acids. The germline CDR1 and CDR2 sequences are DFQATT and SNEGSKA (reference sequence). With 6 bases clipped from V and 1 base from J, the junction kept 7 bases outside the gene matches. This CDR3 is CSATLAGTSYEQYF. The part of the CDR3 DNA that was read is TGCAGTGCCACTCTAGCGGGGACATCCTACGAG.

In this sample, this clone turned up many times. Sequencing ends 3 residues short of the CDR3 end; the germline J gene provides the rest. This chain connects TRBV18 to TRBJ2-7, with D possibly being TRBD1 (6 bases). The V and J ends lost 0 bases and 0 bases respectively, with 15 bases between them. This CDR3 contains 17 residues. CDR1 and CDR2 from the germline V gene are KGHSH and LQKENI. The CDR3 DNA, read in part, is TGTGCCAGCTCACCACCGGGGGAGCAGGGGAGCTCCTACGAG. Translated, it gives CASSPPGEQGSSYE. The whole CDR3 reads CASSPPGEQGSSYEQYF. Complete variable domain (other parts from reference TRBV18 and TRBJ2-7): NAGVMQNPRHLVRRRGQEARLRCSPMKGHSHVYWYRQLPEEGLKFMVYLQKENIIDESGMPKERFSAEFPKEGPSILRIQQVVRGDSAAYFCASSPPGEQGSSYEQYFGPGTRLTVT.

This clone was seen ten or more times. The DNA ends 3 residues before the CDR3 does, and the rest of the CDR3 is filled in from the germline J gene. V usage is TRBV19 and J usage is TRBJ1-6; D unresolved. The CDR3 length is 15 residues. In germline, CDR1 is LNHDA, CDR2 SQIVND (reference sequence). V lost 7 bases and J 11 bases, leaving 21 bases between the germline ends. CDR3 sequence: CASKSHTSGGPPLHF. The covered CDR3 bases are TGTGCCAGTAAAAGTCACACGTCGGGCGGGCCACCC.

This clone was detected many times. The read ends 3 residues before the CDR3 terminus; that terminus is restored from the germline J gene. This sequence joins TRBV4-1 and TRBJ2-1; D call uncertain. V shed 1 base and J shed 7 bases, with 14 bases lying between them. This CDR3 has 15 residues. The germline gives CDR1 MGHRA, CDR2 YSYEKL. CDR3 region: CASSQGVKIANEQFF. CDR3 DNA, as far as it was read: TGCGCCAGCAGCCAAGGTGTCAAAATAGCAAATGAG.

This clone was counted at least ten times. Sequencing ends 3 residues short of the CDR3 end; the germline J gene provides the rest. This chain links TRBV6-2 or TRBV6-3 with TRBJ2-1, with 10 bases fitting TRBD2. Germline CDR1 is MNHEY and CDR2 is SVGEGT. V shed 8 bases, J shed 5 bases, and the junction held 12 bases outside the gene matches. This CDR3 has 16 amino acids. CDR3 DNA (partial): TGTGCCAGCCGTAGGCAGCGGGAGGGCTATAACAATGAG. Amino acids: CASRRQREGYNNE. The whole CDR3 sequence is CASRRQREGYNNEQFF.

This clone was detected many times. The read falls 3 residues short of the CDR3 end, and the missing part is taken from the germline J gene. This chain connects TRBV7-6 to TRBJ2-1, with TRBD2 matching 9 bases. CDR1 is SGHVS, CDR2 FNYEAQ, per germline. V gave up 5 bases and J gave up 8 bases; unmatched junction bases: 10. The CDR3 covers 15 residues. Here the CDR3 reads CASSLRERGVDEQFF. The CDR3 bases that were read are TGTGCCAGCAGCCTTCGCGAGCGGGGGGTGGATGAG.

This clone appeared a few times. The read finishes 3 residues shy of the CDR3 end, and the germline J gene is used to complete it. The chain employs TRBV5-1 and TRBJ2-1, with 10 bases aligning to TRBD2. This CDR3 spans 15 amino acids. Germline V CDR1 and CDR2: SGHRS, YFSETQ. Unmatched junction bases numbered 8, after V lost 4 bases and J lost 7 bases. Here the CDR3 reads CASSPGSSGRNEQFF. Incomplete CDR3 DNA: TGCGCCAGCAGCCCGGGGAGTAGCGGGAGGAATGAG.

There are a few counts of this clone. The CDR3 end is not reached by the read, which stops 3 residues before it; the germline J gene fills it in. The rearrangement uses TRBV19 and TRBJ2-3; D uncertain. The V gene's germline CDR1 is LNHDA and CDR2 SQIVND (reference sequence). The CDR3 spans 14 residues. CDR3 DNA, as far as it was read: TGTGCCAGTAGTATTCTCTATAGCAATCAGCCG. Translation: CASSILYSNQP. The CDR3 as a whole reads CASSILYSNQPQYF.

Many counts were recorded for this clone. Coverage ceases 3 residues before the CDR3 finishes, and the germline J gene fills in the end. The gene calls are TRBV2 and TRBJ1-4; D remains ambiguous. Germline lookup yields CDR1 SNHLY and CDR2 FYNNEI. This CDR3 is built from 14 residues. Trimming removed 7 bases at V and 9 bases at J, with 18 bases between. CDR3 sequence: CASTATNRVQKLFF. The DNA read from the CDR3 is TGTGCCAGCACCGCGACAAACCGTGTGCAAAAA. The full variable domain, rest sourced from reference TRBV2 and TRBJ1-4, is EPEVTQTPSHQVTQMGQEVILRCVPISNHLYFYWYRQILGQKVEFLVSFYNNEISEKSEIFDDQFSVERPDGSNFTLKIRSTKLEDSAMYFCASTATNRVQKLFFGSGTQLSVL.

A remark on this clone: The read is 3 residues too short to cover the CDR3 end, so that end is filled in from the germline J gene. The chain combines TRBV18 with TRBJ1-1; 9 bases are shared with TRBD1. CDR1 and CDR2 (germline): KGHSH, LQKENI. The CDR3 covers 20 residues. With 4 bases clipped from V and 7 bases from J, the junction kept 25 bases outside the gene matches. CDR3 sequence: CASSRGRRPGQGNGDNEAFF. The CDR3 DNA, read in part, is TGTGCCAGCTCACGGGGAAGACGTCCGGGACAGGGAAATGGGGACAATGAA.

This clone showed up just a few times. The read falls 3 residues short of the CDR3 end, and the missing part is taken from the germline J gene. The chain recombines TRBV25-1 with TRBJ2-7; 7 bases agree with TRBD2. The CDR3 is made up of 13 amino acids. V shed 5 bases and J 4 bases; nucleotides not matched to a gene: 5. Germline assignment: CDR1 MGHDK and CDR2 SYGVNS. The CDR3 bases that were read are TGTGCCAGCAGTTCGGGGAGGGTATACGAG. It specifies CASSSGRVYE. The entire CDR3 protein is CASSSGRVYEQYF.

At least ten counts were recorded for this clone. The CDR3 end falls 3 residues outside the read, so it is completed with the germline J gene. The chain combines TRBV10-3 with TRBJ2-3; 10 bases match TRBD2. CDR3 length: 16 amino acids. Trimming took 4 bases from V and 4 from J; bases not matched to a gene: 8. CDR1 is ENHRY, CDR2 SYGVKD, per germline. The CDR3 loop reads CAISGPGSGRSDTQYF. The CDR3 bases that were read are TGTGCCATCAGTGGCCCAGGTAGCGGGAGGTCAGATACG.

There are many counts of this clone. With the read ending 3 residues before the CDR3 end, the germline J gene is used to fill in that end. The rearrangement uses TRBV7-3 and TRBJ2-3, with D possibly being TRBD1 or TRBD2 (5 bases each). Trimming pared 5 bases from V and 5 bases from J, leaving 20 bases between. In germline, CDR1 is SGHTA, CDR2 FQGTGA. This CDR3 has 16 residues. The CDR3: CASSPTVARGVDTQYF. Incomplete CDR3 DNA: TGTGCCAGCAGCCCGACGGTGGCGAGAGGGGTAGATACG.

The table lists this clone with many counts. The read stops 3 residues short of the end of the CDR3; the missing end is completed from the germline J gene. The chain couples TRBV7-2 to TRBJ1-1; no clear D gene. Trimming left V 1 base short and J 0 bases short, with 3 bases between. Per germline, CDR1 SGHTA and CDR2 FQGNSA. The CDR3 contains 13 residues. CDR3 region: CASSLVLNTEAFF. CDR3 DNA, as far as it was read: TGTGCCAGCAGCTTAGTCTTGAACACTGAA.

This clone appeared many times. The read comes to an end 3 residues before the CDR3 does, leaving the germline J gene to fill in the end. V gene TRBV18 combines with J gene TRBJ1-6; 7 nucleotides match TRBD1. This CDR3 comprises 15 residues. The V segment lost 3 bases and the J segment 5 bases; nucleotides outside the gene matches: 4. Germline V gives CDR1 KGHSH, CDR2 LQKENI. The CDR3 reads CASSPTQGDNSPLHF. CDR3 DNA (partial): TGTGCCAGCTCACCCACTCAGGGGGATAATTCACCC.

Details on this clone: The DNA ends 3 residues before the CDR3 does, and the rest of the CDR3 is filled in from the germline J gene. V gene TRBV7-9 combines with J gene TRBJ2-3; no clear D gene. Germline V gene lookup returns CDR1 SEHNR and CDR2 FQNEAQ (reference sequence). This CDR3 comprises 15 residues. CDR3 region: CASSASKGVNQPQYF. The covered CDR3 bases are TGTGCCAGCAGCGCAAGCAAGGGTGTTAATCAGCCG.

This clone was detected many times. The CDR3 end falls 3 residues outside the read, so it is completed with the germline J gene. The V gene is TRBV19, the J gene TRBJ2-3; 9 nucleotides align to TRBD1. CDR1 and CDR2 (germline): LNHDA, SQIVND (reference sequence). CDR3 length: 16 residues. Trimming at V came to 5 bases and at J to 7 bases, leaving 13 bases not matched to a gene. CDR3 DNA, as far as it was read: TGTGCCAGTAGTCCCAGGACAGGGGAAATTGATTATACG. Protein sequence: CASSPRTGEIDYT. The entire CDR3 sequence reads CASSPRTGEIDYTQYF.

This clone was seen repeatedly, ten times or more. The CDR3 extends 3 residues past the end of the read, so its final part is completed from the germline J gene. The V gene is TRBV18, the J gene TRBJ1-4; 9 positions agree with TRBD1. The length of the CDR3 is 15 residues. Looked up from germline, CDR1 is KGHSH and CDR2 is LQKENI. V shed 2 bases, J shed 5 bases, and the junction held 3 bases outside the gene matches. The CDR3 region is CASSPSGTGNEKLFF. CDR3 DNA (partial): TGTGCCAGCTCACCATCCGGGACAGGGAATGAAAAA.

This clone was found many times. From the germline J gene comes the end of the CDR3, since the read stops 3 residues before it. V and J are TRBV5-4 and TRBJ2-2, with 9 bases fitting TRBD2. CDR1 and CDR2 from the germline V gene are SGHNT and YYREEE (reference sequence). The CDR3 is made up of 16 amino acids. With V trimmed by 0 bases and J by 6 bases, 6 bases remained unmatched. CDR3 DNA (partial): TGTGCCAGCAGCTTGGATCTAGCGGGACGATCCGGGGAG. Amino acid sequence: CASSLDLAGRSGE. The full CDR3 protein is CASSLDLAGRSGELFF.

At least ten counts were recorded for this clone. Relative to the germline gene, one junction end is altered; a read error may explain this. This CDR3 is CASSPGTSGSTGELFF. Partial CDR3 DNA: TGTGCTAGCAGCCCGGGGACTAGCGGAAGCACCGGGGAG. The chain employs TRBV7-7 and TRBJ2-2; 11 bases agree with TRBD2. Sequencing ends 3 residues short of the CDR3 end; the germline J gene provides the rest. The CDR3 totals 16 residues. The V gene's germline CDR1 is SSHAT and CDR2 FNYEAQ (reference sequence).

This clone occurred many times. The read is 3 residues too short to cover the CDR3 end, so that end is filled in from the germline J gene. The rearrangement joins TRBV19 to TRBJ2-2, with a weak D call TRBD1 (8 bases). The V and J ends lost 7 bases and 4 bases respectively, with 16 bases between them. The CDR3 consists of 15 residues. CDR1 and CDR2 from the germline V gene are LNHDA and SQIVND (reference sequence). The CDR3 DNA, read in part, is TGTGCCAGTAAGGGAGGGCAGGGGGCCACCGGGGAG. This sequence encodes CASKGGQGATGE. The CDR3, in full, reads CASKGGQGATGELFF.